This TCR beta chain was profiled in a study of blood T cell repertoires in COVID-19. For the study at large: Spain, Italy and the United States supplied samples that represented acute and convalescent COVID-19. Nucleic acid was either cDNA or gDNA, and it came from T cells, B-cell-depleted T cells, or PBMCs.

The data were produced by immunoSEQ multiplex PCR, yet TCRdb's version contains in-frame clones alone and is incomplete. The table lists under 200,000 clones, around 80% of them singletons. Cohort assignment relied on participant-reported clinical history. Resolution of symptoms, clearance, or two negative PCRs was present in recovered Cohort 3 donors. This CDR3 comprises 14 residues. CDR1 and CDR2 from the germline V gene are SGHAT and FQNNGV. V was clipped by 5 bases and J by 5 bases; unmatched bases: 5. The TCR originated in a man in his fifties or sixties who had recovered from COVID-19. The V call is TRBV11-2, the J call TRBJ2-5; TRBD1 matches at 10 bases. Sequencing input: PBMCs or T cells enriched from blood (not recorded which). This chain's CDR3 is CASSRGQGLETQYF. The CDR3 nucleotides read TGTGCCAGCAGCCGGGGACAGGGGTTGGAGACCCAGTACTTC.